The 21 T cell receptor beta chains below come from one sample, sequenced in a study of shared clonotypes between healthy human individuals. Sequenced by immunoSEQ multiplex PCR; TCRdb stores in-frame clones only, minus some. The repertoire includes about a million clones, less than 85% of them detected once, and over 1.3% sits in the top ten. Sequencing input: memory CD4+ T cells sorted from blood. Subset defined: CD45RA-negative fraction. These receptors were collected from a man aged 18 to 30 in good health.

The sample holds one count of this clone. The genes are TRBV10-2 and TRBJ2-5, with D perhaps matching TRBD1 (6 bases). The CDR3 runs 12 residues. Germline V gene data show CDR1 as WSHSY and CDR2 as SAAADI. Deletions cut 8 bases from V and 5 bases from J, with 12 bases between. CDR3 in DNA: TGCGCCAGCGCAGGGGCTCGGGAGACCCAGTACTTC. Translated: CASAGARETQYF.

This clone was found a few times. The chain is built from TRBV19 and TRBJ1-2; no definite D call. The CDR3 has 15 residues. The V gene lost 1 base and the J gene lost 4 bases, with 13 bases spanning the gap. The germline V gene encodes CDR1 LNHDA and CDR2 SQIVND (reference sequence). CDR3 sequence: CASSIGSPVGYGYTF. As DNA, the CDR3 is TGTGCCAGTAGTATAGGGAGCCCCGTCGGCTATGGCTACACCTTC.

The gene calls are TRBV7-9 and TRBJ1-1, with D possibly being TRBD1 (6 bases). This CDR3 contains 14 residues. CDR1 is SEHNR and CDR2 is FQNEAQ in the germline V gene (reference sequence). Between the trimmed V and J ends, which lost 5 bases and 0 bases, there was a span of 10 bases. The CDR3 DNA is TGTGCCAGCAGCATACAGGGATTGAACACTGAAGCTTTCTTT. This codes for CASSIQGLNTEAFF.

A note on this clone: It differs at one base from a far larger clone, so likely a read error. This rearrangement joins TRBV5-1 to TRBJ2-7, with D tentatively TRBD1 or TRBD2 (5 bases each). The CDR3 totals 15 residues. CDR1 is SGHRS, CDR2 YFSETQ, per germline. CDR3 region: CASSPGRLFSYGQYF. The CDR3 DNA sequence: TGCGCCAGCAGCCCGGGACGGCTGTTTAGCTACGGGCAGTACTTC.

The rearrangement uses TRBV6-6 and TRBJ1-5, with 8 bases lining up with TRBD1. The CDR3 is 13 residues long. With V trimmed by 6 bases and J by 8 bases, 6 bases remained unmatched. Germline V CDR1 and CDR2: MNHNY, SVGAGI (reference sequence). The CDR3 is CASSRGLGEPQHF. CDR3 coding DNA: TGTGCCAGCAGCAGGGGGCTCGGGGAGCCCCAGCATTTT.

V usage is TRBV7-8 and J usage is TRBJ1-2; D unresolved. The CDR3 spans 12 residues. The germline V and J ends were trimmed by 6 bases and 8 bases, with 13 bases remaining between them. Per the germline V gene, CDR1 is SGHVS and CDR2 is FQNEAQ. This CDR3 is CASRPSGGGYTF. CDR3 nucleotides: TGTGCCAGCAGACCCTCGGGAGGGGGCTACACCTTC.

The chain joins TRBV28 to TRBJ1-5; TRBD1 matches 9 bases. There are 16 residues in the CDR3. Germline V gene lookup returns CDR1 MDHEN and CDR2 SYDVKM. Trimming removed 6 bases from V and 4 bases from J; junction bases left unmatched: 10. As DNA, the CDR3 is TGTGCCAGCAGCTACAGGGGGCGACGGGGTAATCAGCCCCAGCATTTT. Its translation is CASSYRGRRGNQPQHF.

The rearrangement joins TRBV19 to TRBJ2-1; 8 bases match TRBD2. J was trimmed by 6 bases and V by 6 bases; bases with no gene match: 7. Germline values: CDR1 LNHDA, CDR2 SQIVND (reference sequence). The CDR3 is 14 amino acids. CDR3 bases: TGTGCCAGTAGAGGCCTAGCGGGCTCCAATGAGCAGTTCTTC. It is translated as CASRGLAGSNEQFF.

The rearrangement links TRBV19 to TRBJ1-1, with no clear D. The CDR3 is 14 residues long. The V end was cut by 4 bases, the J end by 0 bases, with 9 bases between. Germline values: CDR1 LNHDA, CDR2 SQIVND (reference sequence). CDR3 in amino acids: CASSNGRMNTEAFF. Written as DNA, the CDR3 is TGTGCCAGTAGTAACGGACGGATGAACACTGAAGCTTTCTTT.

Of note for this clone: Distinct nucleotide sequences in the sample also encode this CDR3. The V gene is TRBV6-5, the J gene TRBJ2-1; 11 bases match TRBD1. Per the germline V gene, CDR1 is MNHEY and CDR2 is SVGAGI. CDR3 size: 15 residues. Trimming cost V 6 bases and J 3 bases; bases outside gene matches: 4. The CDR3 protein is CASRPGTGGYNEQFF. The CDR3 coding sequence is TGTGCCAGCAGACCGGGGACAGGGGGCTACAATGAGCAGTTCTTC.

The gene calls are TRBV5-4 and TRBJ1-2; the D is unclear. The germline CDR1 and CDR2 sequences are SGHNT and YYREEE (reference sequence). Deletions cut 1 base from V and 8 bases from J, with 12 bases between. The CDR3 has 13 residues. CDR3 nucleotide sequence: TGTGCCAGCAGCTTGAATCAGGACGCGGGCTACACCTTC. It translates to CASSLNQDAGYTF.

CDR3 in amino acids: CASSLDGGSFSSTDTQYF. In nucleotides, the CDR3 is TGTGCCAGCAGCTTAGATGGCGGGAGCTTTTCGTCCACAGATACGCAGTATTTT. V usage is TRBV7-3 and J usage is TRBJ2-3, with 7 bases identical to TRBD2. CDR3 length: 18 residues. After removal of 2 bases from V and 2 bases from J, the junction contained 13 bases not matched to a gene. The germline gives CDR1 SGHTA, CDR2 FQGTGA.

This clone was recorded a few times. The chain employs TRBV6-1 and TRBJ2-7; D not resolved. The V end lost 4 bases, the J end lost 6 bases, and 16 bases lay between the germline ends. Germline values: CDR1 MNHNS, CDR2 SASEGT. The CDR3 contains 14 residues. CDR3 nucleotides: TGTGCCAGCAGTGCCGGTGGGTCCGCGAGCGAGCAGTACTTC. Translated: CASSAGGSASEQYF.

This chain uses TRBV5-4 with TRBJ2-2; 10 bases map to TRBD2. This CDR3 is built from 15 residues. Per the germline V gene, CDR1 is SGHNT and CDR2 is YYREEE (reference sequence). After removal of 6 bases from V and 2 bases from J, the junction contained 4 bases not matched to a gene. CDR3 protein: CASTQREGNTGELFF. The CDR3 region has the DNA TGTGCCAGCACCCAGCGGGAGGGTAACACCGGGGAGCTGTTTTTT.

The rearrangement joins TRBV7-2 to TRBJ2-7; TRBD2 agrees at 7 bases. With V trimmed by 5 bases and J by 3 bases, 4 bases remained unmatched. The CDR3 runs to 13 residues. Per the germline V gene, CDR1 is SGHTA and CDR2 is FQGNSA. CDR3 bases: TGTGCCAGCAGCCCACTAGCGCTCTACGAGCAGTACTTC. Encoded protein: CASSPLALYEQYF.

The chain carries TRBV7-6 and TRBJ2-5; the D gene is possibly TRBD2 (6 bases). From germline, CDR1 is SGHVS and CDR2 FNYEAQ. The V gene lost 5 bases and the J gene lost 4 bases, with 11 bases spanning the gap. The CDR3 contains 13 residues. CDR3 DNA: TGTGCCAGCAGCGCGCCGGGACTAGAGACCCAGTACTTC. This gives the protein CASSAPGLETQYF.

The chain employs TRBV6-5 and TRBJ2-3; 10 bases agree with TRBD2. This CDR3 has 15 amino acids. J lost 1 base, V lost 6 bases, and 4 bases had no gene match. Germline-derived CDR1 and CDR2 are MNHEY and SVGAGI. CDR3 protein: CASRAGTSGTDTQYF. As DNA, the CDR3 is TGTGCCAGCAGAGCCGGGACTAGCGGCACAGATACGCAGTATTTT.

The chain carries TRBV5-6 and TRBJ2-1, with a tentative D call TRBD2 (6 bases). The germline gives CDR1 SGHDT, CDR2 YYEEEE. The CDR3 runs to 14 residues. V lost 3 bases, J lost 5 bases, and 12 bases lay in between. This CDR3 is CASSSTRDHNEQFF. In DNA form, the CDR3 reads TGTGCCAGCAGCTCGACTAGGGATCACAATGAGCAGTTCTTC.

The chain carries TRBV11-3 and TRBJ2-7, with a weak D call TRBD2 (6 bases). The CDR3 extends over 14 amino acids. Germline assignment: CDR1 SGHNT and CDR2 YENEEA. V lost 5 bases and J 6 bases, leaving 17 bases between the germline ends. CDR3 sequence: CASSRGGPPSEQYF. CDR3 coding DNA: TGTGCCAGCAGCCGTGGAGGGCCACCTAGCGAGCAGTACTTC.

The chain employs TRBV25-1 and TRBJ2-5; perhaps TRBD2 as D (6 bases). Trimming shortened V by 4 bases and J by 4 bases, and 16 bases separated the two germline ends. There are 15 residues in the CDR3. Germline values: CDR1 MGHDK, CDR2 SYGVNS. The CDR3 loop reads CASSVGGASRETQYF. DNA for the CDR3: TGTGCCAGCAGTGTGGGGGGTGCTAGCAGAGAGACCCAGTACTTC.

The table lists this clone with a few counts. This chain uses TRBV10-1 with TRBJ2-5; 7 bases agree with TRBD2. Germline V gene sequence: CDR1 WNHNN, CDR2 SYGVQD (reference sequence). V gave up 5 bases and J gave up 4 bases; unmatched junction bases: 10. This CDR3 has 15 amino acids. CDR3 protein: CASSRTGGETETQYF. CDR3 DNA sequence: TGCGCCAGCAGTCGGACTGGGGGGGAGACAGAGACCCAGTACTTC.